The 4 T cell receptor beta chains in this list originate from one sample, sequenced in a study of blood T cell repertoires in COVID-19. Sequencing used immunoSEQ multiplex PCR; TCRdb keeps in-frame clones, though not all of them. Of some 200,000 clones in the sample, roughly 90% are singletons; the top ten hold approximately 1.8%. The sample consisted of peripheral blood. The receptors derive from a man aged 65-85 years with acute or convalescent COVID-19.

The table lists this clone with a few counts. The gene calls are TRBV11-2 and TRBJ1-1; D is uncertain. This CDR3 is built from 12 residues. The germline V and J ends were trimmed by 5 bases and 8 bases, with 12 bases remaining between them. CDR1 and CDR2 (germline): SGHAT, FQNNGV. DNA of the CDR3: TGTGCCAGCAGCACTTCGGGAGGAGAAGCTTTCTTT. Translated, it gives CASSTSGGEAFF.

The chain is built from TRBV10-1 and TRBJ2-6; 8 bases match TRBD1. Germline loops: CDR1 WNHNN, CDR2 SYGVQD (reference sequence). Germline trimming cut 0 bases from V and 0 bases from J; bases unmatched to any gene: 13. The CDR3 runs 21 residues. The DNA for the CDR3 is TGCGCCAGCAGTGAGTCAGACAGGGGACTTGTTGGATCCTCTGGGGCCAACGTCCTGACTTTC. This codes for CASSESDRGLVGSSGANVLTF.

This clone occurred once. The V call is TRBV18, the J call TRBJ1-1, with 8 bases matching TRBD1. V was pared by 3 bases and J by 7 bases, with 4 bases of the junction left unmatched. Germline V CDR1 and CDR2: KGHSH, LQKENI. The CDR3 has 13 amino acids. The CDR3, as DNA: TGTGCCAGCTCACCCGACAGGGGCCTTGAAGCTTTCTTT. Its translation: CASSPDRGLEAFF.

The CDR3 region is CASSEWRDTGVAFF. The CDR3 region has the DNA TGTGCCAGCAGTGAATGGAGGGATACCGGAGTAGCTTTCTTT. The V gene is TRBV25-1, the J gene TRBJ1-1; D remains unclear. V gave up 1 base and J gave up 10 bases, with 16 bases separating them. The CDR3 length is 14 residues. The germline CDR1 and CDR2 sequences are MGHDK and SYGVNS.